This record looks at one T cell receptor (beta chain) sequence and its context. Antigen specificity is unknown. The source of the sample is a study of cytomegalovirus exposure and HLA in healthy donors. Notes on the study in general: Donors belonging to an Asian-associated ancestry cluster reportedly showed fewer N-insertions in productive TCRs than the 666-donor mean, according to what a later analysis found. In a later analysis, TCR beta V- and J-gene trimming was associated with a missense DCLRE1C variant. Later on, analysis showed that most CMV-associated TCR beta chains appeared to be HLA-restricted. What a later analysis showed was that several of the most significant clusters appeared linked to common viral pathogens.

With 60 Vbeta and 13 Jbeta primers, the PCR was carried out. Libraries were prepared by immunoSEQ multiplex PCR; TCRdb keeps only in-frame clonotypes and omits some of them. This repertoire includes over 75,000 clones. The CDR3 covers 13 residues. Germline assignment: CDR1 SEHNR and CDR2 FQNEAQ (reference sequence). V was clipped by 2 bases and J by 3 bases, with 7 bases between them. The source of this sequence is a girl aged 10-17 years in good health and CMV-seropositive. Sequencing was performed on PBMCs. The V gene is TRBV7-9, the J gene TRBJ1-1, with D perhaps matching TRBD1 (5 bases). DNA for the CDR3: TGTGCCAGCAGCTTAATACAGGACACTGAAGCTTTCTTT. This gives the protein CASSLIQDTEAFF.